Following are 19 T cell receptor beta chains from one sample sequenced in a study of shared clonotypes between healthy human individuals. The assay was immunoSEQ multiplex PCR, and TCRdb's table has in-frame clones only and misses some. The sample has 2 million to 3 million clones; 93% are singletons. Sequenced sample: naive CD4+ T cells from PBMCs. Sample subset: CD45RA+ positively selected. These receptors were obtained from a young man in good health. Some clones in this sample may be carry-over from other donors' samples.

This chain uses TRBV28 with TRBJ1-1; D gene unclear. Germline CDR1 is MDHEN and CDR2 is SYDVKM. This CDR3 has 12 amino acids. V was cut by 2 bases and J by 11 bases, with 12 bases left in between. The CDR3 reads CASSLPRSGAFF. CDR3 DNA: TGTGCCAGCAGTTTACCCCGTTCGGGTGCTTTCTTT.

Note on this clone: Other nucleotide sequences in the sample specify the same CDR3. The V and J genes are TRBV5-1 and TRBJ2-5; D may be TRBD2 (5 bases). The germline V gene encodes CDR1 SGHRS and CDR2 YFSETQ. Trimming removed 4 bases at V and 4 bases at J, with 11 bases between. CDR3 length: 13 residues. CDR3 region: CASSRGSPETQYF. The CDR3 region has the DNA TGCGCCAGCAGCCGGGGATCCCCAGAGACCCAGTACTTC.

The chain uses TRBV28 and TRBJ1-1; 7 positions match TRBD1. Unmatched junction bases numbered 6, after V lost 0 bases and J lost 2 bases. There are 16 residues in the CDR3. Looked up from germline, CDR1 is MDHEN and CDR2 is SYDVKM. DNA for the CDR3: TGTGCCAGCAGTTTATGGTCAGGGGGTGTAAACACTGAAGCTTTCTTT. Residues: CASSLWSGGVNTEAFF.

V and J are TRBV6-6 and TRBJ2-7; D is perhaps TRBD2 (6 bases). Deletions cut 0 bases from V and 6 bases from J, with 15 bases between. The CDR3 extends over 15 amino acids. Looked up from germline, CDR1 is MNHNY and CDR2 is SVGAGI (reference sequence). CDR3 protein: CASSYSNSGRGEQYF. The CDR3 nucleotides read TGTGCCAGCAGTTACTCGAACTCAGGGCGGGGCGAGCAGTACTTC.

The V gene is TRBV7-9, the J gene TRBJ2-3, with D perhaps matching TRBD1 or TRBD2 (5 bases each). This CDR3 spans 14 amino acids. Trimming removed 5 bases from V and 6 bases from J, with 15 bases in between. In germline, CDR1 is SEHNR, CDR2 FQNEAQ (reference sequence). The CDR3 here is CASSPPGWGDTQYF. The CDR3 DNA follows: TGTGCCAGCAGCCCCCCCGGGTGGGGGGATACGCAGTATTTT.

This sequence joins TRBV6-5 and TRBJ1-2, with a tentative D call TRBD1 (5 bases). This CDR3 has 15 amino acids. The V gene's germline CDR1 is MNHEY and CDR2 SVGAGI. With 7 bases removed from V and 1 base from J, the gap between germline ends came to 16 bases. The CDR3 region is CASIFGRGVNYGYTF. Written as DNA, the CDR3 is TGTGCCAGCATTTTCGGACGGGGGGTTAACTATGGCTACACCTTC.

J is TRBJ1-1 and V is TRBV2; maybe TRBD1 (5 bases). The CDR3 runs 14 residues. Trimming pared 11 bases from V and 4 bases from J, leaving 20 bases between. Germline values: CDR1 SNHLY, CDR2 FYNNEI. The CDR3 DNA follows: TGTGCCTCCCATCCGGGGGGGTCCTCCACTGAAGCTTTCTTT. Protein: CASHPGGSSTEAFF.

This chain joins TRBV28 and TRBJ2-7; either TRBD1 or TRBD2 may supply D (5 bases each). The V end was cut by 5 bases, the J end by 1 base, with 15 bases between. CDR1 is MDHEN, CDR2 SYDVKM, per germline. The CDR3 totals 15 residues. CDR3: CASSTPGRISYEQYF. The CDR3 DNA is TGTGCCAGCAGTACCCCAGGGAGAATTTCCTACGAGCAGTACTTC.

The V gene is TRBV4-3, the J gene TRBJ1-2, with no clear D. The germline gives CDR1 LGHNA, CDR2 YSLEER. Trimming left V 1 base short and J 7 bases short, with 13 bases between. The CDR3 runs 14 residues. The chain's CDR3 is CASSQVGLEGGYTF. The CDR3 DNA sequence: TGCGCCAGCAGCCAAGTTGGGTTAGAGGGTGGCTACACCTTC.

The chain joins TRBV6-1 to TRBJ1-5; D is unclear. Germline loops: CDR1 MNHNS, CDR2 SASEGT. V was clipped by 0 bases and J by 0 bases, with 6 bases between them. CDR3 length equals 15 residues. This CDR3 reads CASSEAVGSNQPQHF. CDR3 in DNA: TGTGCCAGCAGTGAAGCTGTTGGTAGCAATCAGCCCCAGCATTTT.

V gene TRBV15 combines with J gene TRBJ2-1; D is perhaps TRBD2 (5 bases). CDR1 is LNHNV, CDR2 YYDKDF, per germline (reference sequence). The CDR3 is 14 amino acids. V lost 3 bases to trimming and J lost 6 bases, with 12 bases between them. DNA for the CDR3: TGTGCCACCAGCAGTCGGGGATTTGGCAATGAGCAGTTCTTC. Translation: CATSSRGFGNEQFF.

This rearrangement joins TRBV5-1 to TRBJ1-4; possible D gene TRBD1, 6 bases. The CDR3 has 20 residues. Between the trimmed V and J ends, which lost 0 bases and 0 bases, there was a span of 21 bases. CDR1 SGHRS and CDR2 YFSETQ come from the germline V gene. This CDR3 is CASSLAPTGTLDPTNEKLFF. CDR3 DNA sequence: TGCGCCAGCAGCTTGGCCCCGACAGGCACTCTCGACCCAACTAATGAAAAACTGTTTTTT.

V is TRBV30 and J is TRBJ1-2, with D unclear. Looked up from germline, CDR1 is GTSNPN and CDR2 is SVGIG (reference sequence). V dropped 3 bases and J dropped 4 bases, with 15 bases sitting between them. The CDR3 extends over 14 amino acids. CDR3 coding DNA: TGTGCCTGGAGGGTTGTCGGATCAGGCTATGGCTACACCTTC. The encoded protein is CAWRVVGSGYGYTF.

This clone was seen a handful of times. The same CDR3 is also encoded by other DNA sequences in this sample. The V call is TRBV30, the J call TRBJ1-1; no clear D gene. CDR3 length: 12 residues. Trimming cost V 1 base and J 2 bases, with 5 bases left between them. Per the germline V gene, CDR1 is GTSNPN and CDR2 is SVGIG (reference sequence). DNA for the CDR3: TGTGCCTGGAGTGATGGAAACACTGAAGCTTTCTTT. This translates into CAWSDGNTEAFF.

The chain is built from TRBV28 and TRBJ2-5; TRBD1 aligns across 7 bases. Trimming took 9 bases from V and 4 from J; bases not matched to a gene: 8. The V gene's germline CDR1 is MDHEN and CDR2 SYDVKM. CDR3 length: 13 residues. The CDR3 nucleotides read TGTGCCAGTTATGGACAGGCAGGAGAGACCCAGTACTTC. Translating it yields CASYGQAGETQYF.

The V and J genes are TRBV9 and TRBJ2-2; 8 bases match TRBD2. J gave up 2 bases and V 3 bases, and 3 bases lay outside the gene matches. The CDR3 length is 15 residues. The germline CDR1 and CDR2 sequences are SGDLS and YYNGEE. Here the CDR3 DNA reads TGTGCCAGCAGCGCTAGCGGGCCTAACACCGGGGAGCTGTTTTTT. Protein product: CASSASGPNTGELFF.

The chain has TRBV5-1 and TRBJ2-5; D might be TRBD2 (6 bases). The CDR3 is made up of 13 amino acids. Germline V gives CDR1 SGHRS, CDR2 YFSETQ. The ends were cut back, 4 bases at V and 4 bases at J, with 11 bases in the middle. The DNA of the CDR3 is TGCGCCAGCAGCGGAGACGGGAGAGAGACCCAGTACTTC. Translation: CASSGDGRETQYF.

CDR3 in amino acids: CASSPQTGELFF. As DNA, the CDR3 is TGTGCCAGCAGCCCCCAGACCGGGGAGCTGTTTTTT. The chain has TRBV9 and TRBJ2-2; the D is unclear. Trimming took off 4 bases at V and 5 bases at J, with 6 bases between the two ends. Germline V gene sequence: CDR1 SGDLS, CDR2 YYNGEE. The CDR3 has 12 residues.

This chain uses TRBV5-1 with TRBJ2-5; the D call may be TRBD1 or TRBD2 (5 bases each). The CDR3 totals 15 residues. The V end was cut by 0 bases, the J end by 4 bases, with 13 bases between. The germline V gene encodes CDR1 SGHRS and CDR2 YFSETQ. The CDR3 nucleotides read TGCGCCAGCAGCTTGGCGGGACGGTCCGGAGAGACCCAGTACTTC. This sequence encodes CASSLAGRSGETQYF.